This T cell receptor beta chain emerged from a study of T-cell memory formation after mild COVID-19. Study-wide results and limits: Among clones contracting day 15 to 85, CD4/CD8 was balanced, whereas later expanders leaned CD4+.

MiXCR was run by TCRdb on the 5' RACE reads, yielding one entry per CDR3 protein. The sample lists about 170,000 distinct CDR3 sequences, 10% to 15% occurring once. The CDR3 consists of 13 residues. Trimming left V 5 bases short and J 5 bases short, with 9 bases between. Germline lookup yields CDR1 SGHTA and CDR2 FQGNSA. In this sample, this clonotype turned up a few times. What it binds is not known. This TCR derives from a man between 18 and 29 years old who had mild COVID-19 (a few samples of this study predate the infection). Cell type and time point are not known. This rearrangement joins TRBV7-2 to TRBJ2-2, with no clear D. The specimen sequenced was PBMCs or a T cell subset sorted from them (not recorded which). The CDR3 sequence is CASSQDRTGELFF. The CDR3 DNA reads TGTGCCAGCAGCCAAGATCGAACCGGGGAGCTGTTTTTT. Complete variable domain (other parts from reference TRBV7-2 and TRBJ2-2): GAGVSQSPSNKVTEKGKDVELRCDPISGHTALYWYRQSLGQGLEFLIYFQGNSAPDKSGLPSDRFSAERTGGSVSTLTIQRTQQEDSAVYLCASSQDRTGELFFGEGSRLTVL.